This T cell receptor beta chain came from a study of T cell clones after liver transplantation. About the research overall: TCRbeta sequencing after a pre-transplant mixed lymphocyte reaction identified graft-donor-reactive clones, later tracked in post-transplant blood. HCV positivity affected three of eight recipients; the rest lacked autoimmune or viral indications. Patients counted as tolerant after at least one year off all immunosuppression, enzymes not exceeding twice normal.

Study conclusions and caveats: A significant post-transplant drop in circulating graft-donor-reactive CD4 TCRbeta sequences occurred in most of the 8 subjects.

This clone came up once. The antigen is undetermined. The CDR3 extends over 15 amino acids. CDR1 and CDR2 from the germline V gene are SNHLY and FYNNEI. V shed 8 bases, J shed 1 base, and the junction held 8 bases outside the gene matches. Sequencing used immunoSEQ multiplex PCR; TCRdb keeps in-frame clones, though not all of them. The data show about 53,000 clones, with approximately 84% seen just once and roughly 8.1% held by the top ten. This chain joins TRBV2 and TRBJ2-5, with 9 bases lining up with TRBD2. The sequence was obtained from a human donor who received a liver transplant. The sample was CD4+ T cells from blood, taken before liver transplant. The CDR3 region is CASQTQRGVQETQYF. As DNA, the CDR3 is TGTGCCAGCCAAACTCAGCGGGGGGTCCAAGAGACCCAGTACTTC.